This TCR beta chain originates from a study of blood T cell repertoires in COVID-19. Clones were sequenced by immunoSEQ multiplex PCR, and TCRdb holds only the in-frame ones, with some missing. The table shows about 320,000 clones, with roughly 90% occurring only once. Participants' reported clinical history set cohort assignment. Germline CDR1 is MNHEY and CDR2 is SVGAGI. V was trimmed by 7 bases and J by 4 bases, leaving 10 bases between them. The CDR3 length is 12 residues. This receptor was identified in a man aged 55 to 70 who had recovered from COVID-19. The V and J genes are TRBV6-5 and TRBJ1-2; D unclear. The specimen sequenced was PBMCs or T cells enriched from blood (not recorded which). The CDR3 DNA reads as TGTGCCAGCACCCGGGGAGTCTATGGCTACACCTTC. This translates into CASTRGVYGYTF.